This entry describes one T cell receptor (beta chain). The CDR3 is made up of 15 amino acids. Trimming stripped 6 bases from V and 5 bases from J, with 17 bases between. Germline V gene data show CDR1 as WSHSY and CDR2 as SAAADI. The data were obtained in a study of blood T cell repertoires in COVID-19. The repertoire was sequenced with immunoSEQ multiplex PCR; TCRdb's copy has only in-frame clones and lacks some. This table holds around 230,000 clones, approximately 90% found once. This TCR derives from a man younger than 40 who had recovered from COVID-19. The sample was peripheral blood. The chain links TRBV10-2 to TRBJ1-5; the D gene is possibly TRBD1 (6 bases). The CDR3 spells CASRVAGVLDQPQHF. The CDR3 DNA sequence: TGCGCCAGCAGGGTGGCAGGGGTTTTGGATCAGCCCCAGCATTTT.